These 27 T cell receptor beta chains came from one sample sequenced in a study of vaccination effects on CD4 cells after COVID-19. No cognate antigen is known for these TCRs. CD4+ T cell isolation took place after 10 days of culture. Produced via immunoSEQ multiplex PCR; TCRdb's table is partial and in-frame only. The sample lists 40,000 to 55,000 clones, approximately 81% occurring once. The sequencing here drew on CD4+ T cells from PBMCs cultured without peptide, taken before COVID-19 vaccination. The source of these receptors is a human donor who had a prior SARS-CoV-2 infection.

V gene TRBV5-1 combines with J gene TRBJ2-5; D remains ambiguous. CDR3 length equals 14 residues. Trimming left V 0 bases short and J 1 base short, with 7 bases between. CDR1 SGHRS and CDR2 YFSETQ come from the germline V gene. The CDR3 loop reads CASSLAVSQETQYF. CDR3 coding DNA: TGCGCCAGCAGCTTGGCCGTTTCCCAAGAGACCCAGTACTTC.

The chain combines TRBV2 with TRBJ2-7; D gene uncertain. In germline, CDR1 is SNHLY, CDR2 FYNNEI. Trimming removed 4 bases at V and 2 bases at J, with 12 bases between. This CDR3 spans 14 amino acids. For the CDR3, the DNA is TGTGCCAGCAGTGTCCCGGCCTCCCCCTACGAGCAGTACTTC. Its protein product is CASSVPASPYEQYF. The entire variable domain, with the rest obtained from reference TRBV2 and TRBJ2-7, is as follows: EPEVTQTPSHQVTQMGQEVILRCVPISNHLYFYWYRQILGQKVEFLVSFYNNEISEKSEIFDDQFSVERPDGSNFTLKIRSTKLEDSAMYFCASSVPASPYEQYFGPGTRLTVT.

The chain is built from TRBV3-1 (or the pseudogene TRBV3-2) and TRBJ1-2; 7 bases agree with TRBD1. Germline lookup yields CDR1 LGHDT and CDR2 YNNKEL (reference sequence). Germline trimming cut 6 bases from V and 2 bases from J; bases unmatched to any gene: 9. The CDR3 totals 15 residues. CDR3 nucleotides: TGTGCCAGCAGTCCTGGGGGACAGTTAAACTATGGCTACACCTTC. It specifies CASSPGGQLNYGYTF.

The chain links TRBV11-2 to TRBJ1-1, with no clear D. The CDR3 totals 8 residues. The germline V and J ends were trimmed by 11 bases and 10 bases, with 8 bases remaining between them. CDR1 and CDR2 (germline): SGHAT, FQNNGV. The CDR3 reads CAAVPAFF. CDR3 DNA: TGTGCCGCGGTTCCAGCTTTCTTT.

The chain uses TRBV7-9 and TRBJ1-1; possible D gene TRBD1, 5 bases. This CDR3 comprises 14 residues. Trimming took off 1 base at V and 11 bases at J, with 17 bases between the two ends. Germline CDR1 reads SEHNR; CDR2 reads FQNEAQ (reference sequence). The CDR3 region has the DNA TGTGCCAGCAGCTTAGGAGGAAGGGGTGGGAATGCTTTCTTT. Translated: CASSLGGRGGNAFF.

The chain carries TRBV7-9 and TRBJ1-1; 8 bases line up with TRBD1. This CDR3 has 14 residues. V lost 4 bases, J lost 3 bases, and 4 bases stayed unmatched. CDR1 and CDR2 (germline): SEHNR, FQNEAQ (reference sequence). The CDR3 protein is CASSSGQGDTEAFF. DNA of the CDR3: TGTGCCAGCAGCTCAGGACAGGGTGACACTGAAGCTTTCTTT.

The rearrangement uses TRBV10-3 and TRBJ2-7, with 7 nucleotides matching TRBD1. Trimming cost V 3 bases and J 0 bases; bases outside gene matches: 5. The CDR3 is made up of 15 amino acids. CDR1 is ENHRY and CDR2 is SYGVKD in the germline V gene. CDR3 residues: CAISEYDRVSYEQYF. The CDR3 DNA sequence: TGTGCCATCAGTGAATACGACAGGGTCTCCTACGAGCAGTACTTC.

The J gene is TRBJ2-2, the V gene TRBV19; TRBD2 aligns across 9 bases. This CDR3 is 17 amino acids long. With 4 bases clipped from V and 3 bases from J, the junction kept 9 bases outside the gene matches. Germline CDR1 LNHDA, CDR2 SQIVND (reference sequence). Written as DNA, the CDR3 is TGTGCCAGTAGTACCAGACTAGCGGCGGACTACACCGGGGAGCTGTTTTTT. It encodes CASSTRLAADYTGELFF.

V is TRBV5-1 and J is TRBJ2-7; D gene ambiguous. Germline CDR1 is SGHRS and CDR2 is YFSETQ. The CDR3 loop spans 14 amino acids. The V end lost 2 bases, the J end lost 3 bases, and 12 bases lay between the germline ends. CDR3 in amino acids: CASSFFLAGYEQYF. CDR3 sequence (DNA): TGCGCCAGCAGCTTCTTCCTGGCCGGCTACGAGCAGTACTTC. Drawing the rest from reference TRBV5-1 and TRBJ2-7, the complete variable domain is KAGVTQTPRYLIKTRGQQVTLSCSPISGHRSVSWYQQTPGQGLQFLFEYFSETQRNKGNFPGRFSGRQFSNSRSEMNVSTLELGDSALYLCASSFFLAGYEQYFGPGTRLTVT.

This clone has a handful of counts. The rearrangement joins TRBV5-4 to TRBJ2-7; no clear D. Germline CDR1 and CDR2: SGHNT and YYREEE (reference sequence). V lost 2 bases, J lost 5 bases, and 11 bases lay in between. This CDR3 has 13 residues. The chain's CDR3 is CASSFPSNNEQYF. The CDR3 DNA is TGTGCCAGCAGCTTCCCTAGTAATAACGAGCAGTACTTC.

This sequence joins TRBV7-2 and TRBJ2-7; 9 bases are shared with TRBD1. With 5 bases clipped from V and 3 bases from J, the junction kept 8 bases outside the gene matches. The CDR3 spans 15 residues. Germline V lookup: CDR1 SGHTA, CDR2 FQGNSA. CDR3 residues: CASSITGTGFYEQYF. CDR3 bases: TGTGCCAGCAGCATAACCGGGACAGGGTTCTACGAGCAGTACTTC.

The genes are TRBV2 and TRBJ1-1; D unclear. Trimming cost V 3 bases and J 6 bases, with 8 bases left between them. The germline CDR1 and CDR2 sequences are SNHLY and FYNNEI. The CDR3 is made up of 12 amino acids. The CDR3 DNA follows: TGTGCCAGCAGTGACTGGGTATCTGAAGCTTTCTTT. It is translated as CASSDWVSEAFF. Supplemented by reference TRBV2 and TRBJ1-1, the full variable domain reads EPEVTQTPSHQVTQMGQEVILRCVPISNHLYFYWYRQILGQKVEFLVSFYNNEISEKSEIFDDQFSVERPDGSNFTLKIRSTKLEDSAMYFCASSDWVSEAFFGQGTRLTVV.

V is TRBV13 and J is TRBJ1-2, with D possibly being TRBD1 (5 bases). Trimming took 2 bases from V and 4 from J, leaving 14 bases between them. The CDR3 spans 15 residues. Germline-derived CDR1 and CDR2 are PRHDT and FYEKMQ (reference sequence). The CDR3 DNA is TGTGCCAGCAGCTTAAGGGGCACCTTCACCTATGGCTACACCTTC. Translating it yields CASSLRGTFTYGYTF.

This sequence joins TRBV18 and TRBJ1-5; 9 bases map to TRBD1. This CDR3 contains 16 residues. The germline CDR1 and CDR2 sequences are KGHSH and LQKENI. J lost 5 bases, V lost 4 bases, and 9 bases had no gene match. The CDR3 spells CASSLTGTGPDQPQHF. CDR3 nucleotides: TGTGCCAGCTCACTTACCGGGACAGGGCCCGATCAGCCCCAGCATTTT.

The rearrangement links TRBV7-9 to TRBJ2-5, with a weak D call TRBD2 (7 bases). The ends were cut back, 3 bases at V and 3 bases at J, with 14 bases in the middle. The CDR3 spans 15 residues. Germline CDR1 SEHNR, CDR2 FQNEAQ (reference sequence). CDR3 sequence (DNA): TGTGCCAGCAGCTTCTGGACGGGGGGCGAAGAGACCCAGTACTTC. Translating it yields CASSFWTGGEETQYF.

This clone appeared once. The chain has TRBV5-1 and TRBJ2-7; D perhaps matches TRBD1 (6 bases). This CDR3 has 14 amino acids. The V and J ends lost 0 bases and 4 bases respectively, with 11 bases between them. Germline CDR1 SGHRS, CDR2 YFSETQ. Here the CDR3 reads CASSLGDTRYEQYF. The CDR3 bases are TGCGCCAGCAGCTTGGGGGACACGAGATACGAGCAGTACTTC.

The chain has TRBV7-9 and TRBJ2-7, with a tentative D call TRBD2 (5 bases). The CDR3 totals 15 residues. Germline values: CDR1 SEHNR, CDR2 FQNEAQ (reference sequence). Trimming left V 5 bases short and J 2 bases short, with 16 bases between. This CDR3 is CASSPGNRDTYEQYF. The CDR3 DNA reads as TGTGCCAGCAGCCCCGGGAATAGGGATACCTACGAGCAGTACTTC.

This chain uses TRBV18 with TRBJ2-7, with 7 bases fitting TRBD2. After removal of 1 base from V and 9 bases from J, the junction contained 12 bases not matched to a gene. Germline V gene lookup returns CDR1 KGHSH and CDR2 LQKENI. The CDR3 is made up of 15 amino acids. The CDR3 sequence is CASSPRLLAAEGQYF. The CDR3 coding sequence is TGTGCCAGCTCACCACGGTTGCTAGCGGCAGAGGGGCAGTACTTC.

The chain carries TRBV30 and TRBJ2-3; D not resolved. This CDR3 is built from 14 residues. The V end was cut by 1 base, the J end by 3 bases, with 11 bases between. Germline-derived CDR1 and CDR2 are GTSNPN and SVGIG (reference sequence). CDR3 in DNA: TGTGCCTGGAGTGAAGTTTTGCTTACAGATACGCAGTATTTT. It codes for CAWSEVLLTDTQYF.

A few counts support this clone. V usage is TRBV7-3 and J usage is TRBJ2-1, with TRBD2 matching 7 bases. The CDR3 consists of 16 residues. CDR1 SGHTA and CDR2 FQGTGA come from the germline V gene. The J segment lost 0 bases and the V segment lost 8 bases, leaving 10 bases of the junction unmatched. This CDR3 reads CASSKRGGSSYNEQFF. Written as DNA, the CDR3 is TGTGCCAGCTCCAAAAGGGGCGGGAGCTCCTACAATGAGCAGTTCTTC.

The V and J genes are TRBV19 and TRBJ2-7; maybe TRBD1 (5 bases). V lost 3 bases and J 5 bases, leaving 11 bases between the germline ends. The CDR3 totals 13 residues. Germline V gives CDR1 LNHDA, CDR2 SQIVND (reference sequence). The CDR3 loop reads CASSMRQIDEQYF. The CDR3 DNA follows: TGTGCCAGTAGTATGCGACAGATCGACGAGCAGTACTTC.

This clone was found once. The rearrangement joins TRBV5-1 to TRBJ1-2, with no clear D. Between the trimmed V and J ends, which lost 0 bases and 0 bases, there was a span of 9 bases. This CDR3 spans 15 amino acids. Germline assignment: CDR1 SGHRS and CDR2 YFSETQ. This CDR3 is CASSLGGPPNYGYTF. CDR3 nucleotides: TGCGCCAGCAGCTTGGGCGGTCCCCCTAACTATGGCTACACCTTC.

The V call is TRBV7-9, the J call TRBJ2-5; unclear D gene. This CDR3 is 13 amino acids long. Germline V gene data show CDR1 as SEHNR and CDR2 as FQNEAQ (reference sequence). V dropped 5 bases and J dropped 5 bases, with 12 bases sitting between them. The CDR3 is CASSLGSKETQYF. CDR3 coding DNA: TGTGCCAGCAGCCTCGGTTCGAAGGAGACCCAGTACTTC.

The V and J genes are TRBV5-1 and TRBJ1-2; D is undetermined. The CDR3 is made up of 14 amino acids. Germline assignment: CDR1 SGHRS and CDR2 YFSETQ. The ends were cut back, 0 bases at V and 2 bases at J, with 8 bases in the middle. This CDR3 is CASSLEPGNYGYTF. The DNA of the CDR3 is TGCGCCAGCAGCTTGGAGCCGGGGAACTATGGCTACACCTTC.

This chain uses TRBV18 with TRBJ1-4; tentatively, D is TRBD1 (5 bases). The germline gives CDR1 KGHSH, CDR2 LQKENI. The V gene lost 4 bases and the J gene lost 4 bases, with 13 bases spanning the gap. The CDR3 runs 15 residues. CDR3 DNA: TGTGCCAGCTCACGATGGGACGGTTATAATGAAAAACTGTTTTTT. Translated, it gives CASSRWDGYNEKLFF. The full variable domain, in which reference TRBV18 and TRBJ1-4 provide the parts outside the CDR3, is NAGVMQNPRHLVRRRGQEARLRCSPMKGHSHVYWYRQLPEEGLKFMVYLQKENIIDESGMPKERFSAEFPKEGPSILRIQQVVRGDSAAYFCASSRWDGYNEKLFFGSGTQLSVL.

As for this clone: At one end the junction does not follow the germline gene, possibly because of a read error. The CDR3, as DNA: TGCGCCAGCAGTCAAGCCGGACTTTTCACAGATACGCAGTATTTT. Translated: CASSQAGLFTDTQYF. The chain employs TRBV4-1 and TRBJ2-3; D may be TRBD2 (5 bases). CDR1 and CDR2 from the germline V gene are MGHRA and YSYEKL. CDR3 length: 15 amino acids.

V is TRBV29-1 and J is TRBJ1-1; D is possibly TRBD1 (5 bases). V dropped 6 bases and J dropped 4 bases, with 15 bases sitting between them. The CDR3 length is 13 residues. CDR1 SQVTM and CDR2 ANQGSEA come from the germline V gene. CDR3 amino acids: CSVSAGDSTEAFF. The CDR3 nucleotides are TGCAGCGTCAGCGCGGGGGATAGCACTGAAGCTTTCTTT.